Listed here are 32 T cell receptor beta chains from one sample, sequenced in a study of blood T cells in healthy people across ages. Using a J-beta primer mix together with a sample-barcoded 5' primer, a second PCR was run for roughly 6 to 11 cycles. TCRdb recomputed calls from the 5' RACE reads with MiXCR, one row per CDR3 protein. Among 850,000 to 1,300,000 distinct CDR3 sequences listed, roughly 45% were seen once. The material sequenced was blood. The receptor set was obtained from a woman aged 60 to 75 in good health.

The V gene is TRBV6-1, the J gene TRBJ1-2, with D possibly being TRBD1 (6 bases). The length of the CDR3 is 15 residues. Germline V gives CDR1 MNHNS, CDR2 SASEGT. Trimming pared 1 base from V and 7 bases from J, leaving 16 bases between. CDR3 amino acids: CASSEGPGTSGGYTF. The CDR3 DNA is TGTGCCAGCAGTGAAGGGCCAGGGACATCCGGTGGCTACACCTTC.

This clonotype turned up a few times. The genes are TRBV27 and TRBJ2-1; 11 bases fit TRBD1. Germline V lookup: CDR1 MNHEY, CDR2 SMNVEV (reference sequence). The trim removed 5 bases at V and 9 bases at J, leaving 9 bases unmatched. The CDR3 loop spans 15 amino acids. CDR3 bases: TGTGCCAGCAGTCTTCCCGGACAGGGGGCAGGTGAGCAGTTCTTC. Protein sequence: CASSLPGQGAGEQFF.

This clonotype showed up just once. This chain connects TRBV6-6 to TRBJ1-1; D unresolved. This CDR3 has 11 residues. Between the trimmed V and J ends, which lost 2 bases and 6 bases, there was a span of 4 bases. Germline CDR1 MNHNY, CDR2 SVGAGI (reference sequence). CDR3 DNA: TGTGCCAGCAGTTACGAAGCTGAAGCTTTCTTT. Protein product: CASSYEAEAFF.

The chain uses TRBV27 and TRBJ2-4; D gene unclear. The CDR3 runs to 16 residues. V shed 2 bases and J shed 0 bases, with 11 bases lying between them. Germline CDR1 is MNHEY and CDR2 is SMNVEV (reference sequence). This chain's CDR3 is CASSLDRRLAKNIQYF. CDR3 in DNA: TGTGCCAGCAGTTTAGATAGGAGACTAGCCAAAAACATTCAGTACTTC.

The chain has TRBV20-1 and TRBJ2-5; D is perhaps TRBD2 (6 bases). The germline V gene encodes CDR1 DFQATT and CDR2 SNEGSKA (reference sequence). V lost 4 bases and J lost 2, with 17 bases in between. The CDR3 has 15 residues. CDR3 sequence (DNA): TGCAGTGCTATCCCTCTCGCGGGACTGCAAGAGACCCAGTACTTC. Translating it yields CSAIPLAGLQETQYF.

This chain links TRBV7-9 with TRBJ2-3, with TRBD2 matching over 8 bases. J was trimmed by 5 bases and V by 5 bases; bases with no gene match: 12. Germline V CDR1 and CDR2: SEHNR, FQNEAQ (reference sequence). The CDR3 covers 16 residues. CDR3 bases: TGTGCCAGCAGCCCGACTATAGCGGGATTGGTAGATACGCAGTATTTT. This encodes CASSPTIAGLVDTQYF.

The chain uses TRBV27 and TRBJ2-5, with D unresolved. The V end lost 8 bases, the J end lost 3 bases, and 4 bases lay between the germline ends. The CDR3 consists of 10 residues. Germline assignment: CDR1 MNHEY and CDR2 SMNVEV (reference sequence). CDR3 nucleotides: TGTGCCAGCGGTAAAGAGACCCAGTACTTC. Protein: CASGKETQYF.

As concerns this clonotype: The junction departs from the called germline gene at one end, perhaps through a read error. The chain recombines TRBV30 with TRBJ2-7, with D perhaps matching TRBD2 (5 bases). CDR1 and CDR2 from the germline V gene are GTSNPN and SVGIG (reference sequence). The CDR3 is 11 amino acids. Here the CDR3 reads CAGSGSREQYF. The CDR3 nucleotides read TGTGCCGGGAGTGGGAGTCGCGAGCAGTACTTC.

J is TRBJ2-5 and V is TRBV19; 7 bases agree with TRBD2. The J call may be wrong; the DNA end is better matched by TRBJ2-7. This CDR3 is 11 amino acids long. Per the germline V gene, CDR1 is LNHDA and CDR2 is SQIVND (reference sequence). The DNA of the CDR3 is TGTGCCAGTAGCGGGAGGCGCGAGCAGTACTTC. Translated, it gives CASSGRREQYF.

This clonotype was seen more than once but under ten times. The CDR3 loop is CASSLDRSNSPLHF. The DNA of the CDR3 is TGCGCCAGCAGCCTCGACAGGAGTAATTCACCCCTCCACTTT. V gene TRBV4-1 combines with J gene TRBJ1-6; possibly TRBD1 for D (6 bases). This CDR3 has 14 amino acids. Germline CDR1 MGHRA, CDR2 YSYEKL. V was trimmed by 4 bases and J by 6 bases, leaving 10 bases between them.

The rearrangement links TRBV20-1 to TRBJ1-5; tentatively, D is TRBD1 (6 bases). This CDR3 spans 18 amino acids. The germline V gene encodes CDR1 DFQATT and CDR2 SNEGSKA (reference sequence). V was cut by 2 bases and J by 0 bases, with 20 bases left in between. This chain's CDR3 is CSARKGGQGGGSNQPQHF. CDR3 coding DNA: TGCAGTGCTAGAAAGGGGGGGCAGGGAGGGGGTAGCAATCAGCCCCAGCATTTT.

The V call is TRBV5-1, the J call TRBJ2-3, with a weak D call TRBD2 (5 bases). This CDR3 comprises 14 residues. Trimming removed 4 bases from V and 0 bases from J, with 9 bases in between. Per germline, CDR1 SGHRS and CDR2 YFSETQ. In nucleotides, the CDR3 is TGCGCCAGCAGCCCCGGGGATAGCACAGATACGCAGTATTTT. Translation gives CASSPGDSTDTQYF.

This clonotype has just a few counts. The CDR3 here is CASSVELGGRQETQYF. The CDR3 nucleotides read TGTGCCAGCAGCGTAGAATTAGGAGGACGGCAAGAGACCCAGTACTTC. The rearrangement uses TRBV9 and TRBJ2-5, with TRBD2 as a possible D gene (5 bases). Germline values: CDR1 SGDLS, CDR2 YYNGEE. The CDR3 totals 16 residues. V was cut by 0 bases and J by 2 bases, with 14 bases left in between.

This clonotype appeared a few times. The genes are TRBV24-1 and TRBJ2-7, with D possibly being TRBD1 or TRBD2 (5 bases each). The end of the DNA fits TRBJ2-5 better, so the J call may be wrong. Germline V gene data show CDR1 as KGHDR and CDR2 as SFDVKD. The CDR3 has 15 residues. CDR3: CATSDPGRRGETQYF. CDR3 bases: TGTGCCACCAGTGACCCGGGACGCCGCGGAGAGACCCAGTACTTC.

This clonotype has only a few counts. The chain is built from TRBV5-1 and TRBJ2-7; 9 positions match TRBD1. Germline V gene lookup returns CDR1 SGHRS and CDR2 YFSETQ. The CDR3 loop spans 14 amino acids. J was trimmed by 5 bases and V by 4 bases; bases with no gene match: 7. The CDR3 nucleotides read TGCGCCAGCAGCGGCGGGGACAGGGTGAACGAGCAGTACTTC. This codes for CASSGGDRVNEQYF.

The chain recombines TRBV29-1 with TRBJ2-7; the match to TRBD2 covers 10 bases. From germline, CDR1 is SQVTM and CDR2 ANQGSEA. The J segment lost 0 bases and the V segment lost 4 bases, leaving 3 bases of the junction unmatched. The CDR3 length is 14 residues. CDR3 sequence: CSVVWTSGSYEQYF. The CDR3 DNA reads TGCAGCGTTGTTTGGACTAGCGGCTCCTACGAGCAGTACTTC.

The V gene is TRBV27, the J gene TRBJ2-7, with D perhaps TRBD2 (6 bases). The ends were cut back, 7 bases at V and 7 bases at J, with 20 bases in the middle. Germline V gene data show CDR1 as MNHEY and CDR2 as SMNVEV (reference sequence). This CDR3 contains 14 residues. This chain's CDR3 is CASTKTGGNNEQYF. As DNA, the CDR3 is TGTGCCAGCACCAAGACCGGGGGTAACAATGAGCAGTACTTC.

The chain joins TRBV6-5 to TRBJ2-3; D unresolved. V was clipped by 4 bases and J by 4 bases, with 9 bases between them. CDR3 size: 13 residues. Germline lookup yields CDR1 MNHEY and CDR2 SVGAGI. DNA for the CDR3: TGTGCCAGCAGTTTACTTAGTGCAGATACGCAGTATTTT. Protein product: CASSLLSADTQYF.

V usage is TRBV6-1 and J usage is TRBJ2-1; 9 bases match TRBD2. From germline, CDR1 is MNHNS and CDR2 SASEGT. The V and J ends lost 3 bases and 4 bases, in that order; junction bases with no gene match: 4. This CDR3 has 15 residues. Written as DNA, the CDR3 is TGTGCCAGCAGTGACCGTAGCGGGAGTTACAATGAGCAGTTCTTC. This gives the protein CASSDRSGSYNEQFF.

This clonotype has just a few counts. The genes are TRBV4-2 and TRBJ2-4; no reliable D call. This CDR3 has 14 residues. The ends were cut back, 7 bases at V and 0 bases at J, with 10 bases in the middle. Germline V lookup: CDR1 LGHNA, CDR2 YNFKEQ. CDR3 DNA: TGTGCCAGCACGGCCGACCTAGCCAAAAACATTCAGTACTTC. The encoded protein is CASTADLAKNIQYF.

Comments on this clonotype: Relative to the germline gene, one junction end is altered; a read error may explain this. This sequence joins TRBV10-3 and TRBJ1-1, with a tentative D call TRBD1 (5 bases). The CDR3 runs 15 residues. Germline-derived CDR1 and CDR2 are ENHRY and SYGVKD. CDR3 residues: CATSRGGSGNTEAFF. CDR3 sequence (DNA): TGTGCCACCAGTCGGGGGGGGTCAGGGAACACTGAAGCTTTCTTT.

The CDR3 reads CASSGPTRGQGYYEQYF. CDR3 bases: TGTGCCAGCAGTGGACCCACTAGGGGACAGGGGTACTACGAGCAGTACTTC. The chain uses TRBV2 and TRBJ2-7; 10 nucleotides agree with TRBD1. From germline, CDR1 is SNHLY and CDR2 FYNNEI. V gave up 4 bases and J gave up 3 bases; unmatched junction bases: 12. The CDR3 extends over 17 amino acids.

The V and J genes are TRBV5-4 and TRBJ2-1; 9 positions match TRBD2. There are 18 residues in the CDR3. V shed 4 bases, J shed 4 bases, and the junction held 15 bases outside the gene matches. The germline V gene encodes CDR1 SGHNT and CDR2 YYREEE (reference sequence). CDR3 nucleotides: TGTGCCAGCAGCCTGGTTAGGGTAGCGGGAGCGAGGTACAATGAGCAGTTCTTC. It translates to CASSLVRVAGARYNEQFF. The variable domain in full, completed from reference TRBV5-4 and TRBJ2-1, reads ETGVTQSPTHLIKTRGQQVTLRCSSQSGHNTVSWYQQALGQGPQFIFQYYREEENGRGNFPPRFSGLQFPNYSSELNVNALELDDSALYLCASSLVRVAGARYNEQFFGPGTRLTVL.

The CDR3 sequence is CASSYGLARAVGYEQYF. CDR3 nucleotides: TGTGCCAGCAGTTACGGACTAGCGAGAGCAGTAGGTTACGAGCAGTACTTC. The V call is TRBV2, the J call TRBJ2-4, with 9 bases aligning to TRBD2. The end of the DNA fits TRBJ2-7 better, so the J call may be wrong. CDR3 size: 17 residues. Germline CDR1 SNHLY, CDR2 FYNNEI.

This clonotype was seen a handful of times. The chain uses TRBV7-9 and TRBJ2-7; the D is unclear. There are 11 residues in the CDR3. From germline, CDR1 is SEHNR and CDR2 FQNEAQ (reference sequence). V was trimmed by 1 base and J by 6 bases, leaving 4 bases between them. The chain's CDR3 is CASSLVLEQYF. The DNA for the CDR3 is TGTGCCAGCAGCTTAGTGCTCGAGCAGTACTTC.

This clonotype was counted a few times. V is TRBV5-1 and J is TRBJ2-5; D not resolved. Germline V gene lookup returns CDR1 SGHRS and CDR2 YFSETQ. V shed 0 bases and J shed 1 base, with 16 bases lying between them. The CDR3 extends over 17 amino acids. CDR3 in DNA: TGCGCCAGCAGCTTGGTTGGGGTCCACAACCCCCAAGAGACCCAGTACTTC. It yields the protein CASSLVGVHNPQETQYF.

The chain links TRBV24-1 to TRBJ2-1; D is uncertain. The CDR3 is 15 amino acids. Deletions cut 7 bases from V and 7 bases from J, with 19 bases between. The germline gives CDR1 KGHDR, CDR2 SFDVKD. DNA of the CDR3: TGTGCCACCAGACCGAAGGACCAACATTGGAATGAGCAGTTCTTC. The encoded protein is CATRPKDQHWNEQFF.

In its sample, this clonotype was seen once. The genes are TRBV7-3 and TRBJ2-5, with D perhaps TRBD1 (6 bases). Per the germline V gene, CDR1 is SGHTA and CDR2 is FQGTGA. This CDR3 comprises 15 residues. The V and J ends lost 4 bases and 1 base respectively, with 13 bases between them. DNA for the CDR3: TGTGCCAGCAGCTACGGCGCAGGGGTCCAAGAGACCCAGTACTTC. Residues: CASSYGAGVQETQYF.

V gene TRBV12-3 or TRBV12-4 combines with J gene TRBJ2-5, with 10 bases lining up with TRBD2. This CDR3 region has 14 residues. V was clipped by 7 bases and J by 0 bases; unmatched bases: 2. As DNA, the CDR3 is TGTGCCAGCAAGGGACTAGCGCACCAAGAGACCCAGTACTTC. Translation: CASKGLAHQETQYF.

The J gene is TRBJ2-5, the V gene TRBV12-3 or TRBV12-4, with no clear D. Deletions cut 5 bases from V and 5 bases from J, with 12 bases between. CDR3 length: 13 amino acids. CDR3 coding DNA: TGTGCCAGCAGTATACGATATCGGGAGACCCAGTACTTC. It specifies CASSIRYRETQYF.

This clonotype was counted only a few times. The V call is TRBV28, the J call TRBJ1-5, with D possibly matching TRBD1 (6 bases). CDR3 length: 14 residues. CDR1 and CDR2 from the germline V gene are MDHEN and SYDVKM. V shed 5 bases and J shed 2 bases, with 10 bases lying between them. CDR3 sequence (DNA): TGTGCCAGCAGTCCTCGACAGGGCAATCAGCCCCAGCATTTT. This translates into CASSPRQGNQPQHF.

V is TRBV20-1 and J is TRBJ2-7; 8 bases fit TRBD2. CDR1 and CDR2 (germline): DFQATT, SNEGSKA (reference sequence). The CDR3 covers 12 residues. The V and J ends lost 6 bases and 3 bases, in that order; junction bases with no gene match: 4. Written as DNA, the CDR3 is TGCAGTGCGCGGCGGGAGGACTACGAGCAGTACTTC. Translating it yields CSARREDYEQYF.